The present entry profiles one T cell receptor (beta chain) with its context. The record originates from a study of cytomegalovirus exposure and HLA in healthy donors. Primers: 60 Vbeta forward and 13 Jbeta reverse. Per the study methods: There were 70 million to 95 million unique TCR beta chains by a later count, and some 11 million of them were shared. The protocol was immunoSEQ multiplex PCR, while the TCRdb copy is restricted to in-frame clones and leaves out a portion. That table is the source of V, J and clone size, and D and trimming were worked out from the DNA. Here the sample spans approximately 170,000 clones, approximately 80% being singletons. V shed 3 bases, J shed 3 bases, and the junction held 4 bases outside the gene matches. The CDR3 covers 15 residues. Per the germline V gene, CDR1 is SNHLY and CDR2 is FYNNEI.

The sample taken for sequencing was PBMCs. The chain links TRBV2 to TRBJ2-5; TRBD2 matches at 10 bases. The TCR was taken from a female donor in good health and CMV-seronegative. In DNA form, the CDR3 reads TGTGCCAGCAGTGAGCGTAGCGGGGGGAAAGAGACCCAGTACTTC. It yields the protein CASSERSGGKETQYF.